These 10 T cell receptor beta chains share one sample of origin, sequenced in a study of shared clonotypes between healthy human individuals. This table comes from immunoSEQ multiplex PCR, and its TCRdb copy is limited to in-frame clones, with some not included. The repertoire includes 1.4 million or so clones, approximately 98.5% of them detected once, and 0.36% sits in the top ten. Sequencing was carried out using naive CD4+ T cells sorted from blood. Documented subset: CD45RA+ positively selected. These receptor sequences come from a man under 40 in good health.

J is TRBJ1-1 and V is TRBV28, with D perhaps matching TRBD1 (5 bases). Looked up from germline, CDR1 is MDHEN and CDR2 is SYDVKM. The CDR3 runs to 17 residues. Trimming stripped 1 base from V and 0 bases from J, with 15 bases between. CDR3 DNA: TGTGCCAGCAGTTTATTGGGAAAGGCGGGGCTGAACACTGAAGCTTTCTTT. Protein product: CASSLLGKAGLNTEAFF.

V usage is TRBV28 and J usage is TRBJ2-7; 9 nucleotides line up with TRBD1. The CDR3 runs 16 residues. With V trimmed by 6 bases and J by 3 bases, 12 bases remained unmatched. Germline CDR1 and CDR2: MDHEN and SYDVKM. CDR3 residues: CASRSTGTGIRYEQYF. CDR3 in DNA: TGTGCCAGCAGGTCGACCGGGACAGGGATTCGCTACGAGCAGTACTTC.

V is TRBV29-1 and J is TRBJ2-1; maybe TRBD2 (6 bases). V was pared by 6 bases and J by 10 bases, with 22 bases between. Germline V gives CDR1 SQVTM, CDR2 ANQGSEA. The CDR3 consists of 14 residues. CDR3 DNA sequence: TGCAGCGTCACCGCGGGGCCTACCTCCGGAGAGCAGTTCTTC. Its translation: CSVTAGPTSGEQFF.

This clone was counted once. The chain combines TRBV6-1 with TRBJ1-5; tentative D call: TRBD1 (6 bases). The ends were cut back, 5 bases at V and 0 bases at J, with 11 bases in the middle. The CDR3 length is 15 residues. The germline V gene encodes CDR1 MNHNS and CDR2 SASEGT. CDR3 loop: CASSTGILSNQPQHF. DNA of the CDR3: TGTGCCAGCAGTACAGGGATTCTTAGCAATCAGCCCCAGCATTTT.

The chain is built from TRBV9 and TRBJ2-2; TRBD2 agrees at 9 bases. Germline V gene sequence: CDR1 SGDLS, CDR2 YYNGEE. V lost 0 bases and J lost 1; bases outside the gene matches: 10. This CDR3 has 19 amino acids. CDR3: CASSVARRASGKNTGELFF. DNA for the CDR3: TGTGCCAGCAGCGTAGCTCGGAGGGCTAGCGGGAAGAACACCGGGGAGCTGTTTTTT. Variable domain in full (rest from reference TRBV9 and TRBJ2-2): DSGVTQTPKHLITATGQRVTLRCSPRSGDLSVYWYQQSLDQGLQFLIQYYNGEERAKGNILERFSAQQFPDLHSELNLSSLELGDSALYFCASSVARRASGKNTGELFFGEGSRLTVL.

J is TRBJ1-2 and V is TRBV6-5, with D possibly TRBD1 on 6 matching bases. V gave up 6 bases and J gave up 7 bases, with 15 bases separating them. There are 13 residues in the CDR3. Germline loops: CDR1 MNHEY, CDR2 SVGAGI. CDR3 coding DNA: TGTGCCAGCAGAGGGGACAAGAGAGGTGGCTACACCTTC. This encodes CASRGDKRGGYTF.

This clone was observed once. The chain carries TRBV4-1 and TRBJ2-1, with unresolved D. The CDR3 extends over 16 amino acids. Germline V gene lookup returns CDR1 MGHRA and CDR2 YSYEKL. The germline V and J ends were trimmed by 3 bases and 2 bases, with 14 bases remaining between them. CDR3 region: CASSHLPLRAYNEQFF. The DNA of the CDR3 is TGCGCCAGCAGCCACCTCCCCTTGCGTGCCTACAATGAGCAGTTCTTC.

This rearrangement joins TRBV5-4 to TRBJ1-2; no clear D gene. The V end was cut by 1 base, the J end by 2 bases, with 12 bases between. The CDR3 extends over 15 amino acids. Germline assignment: CDR1 SGHNT and CDR2 YYREEE (reference sequence). For the CDR3, the DNA is TGTGCCAGCAGCTTGTCTGGGGTTAGGAACTATGGCTACACCTTC. Translated: CASSLSGVRNYGYTF.

The chain combines TRBV5-1 with TRBJ2-7, with 12 bases aligning to TRBD1. Germline loops: CDR1 SGHRS, CDR2 YFSETQ. This CDR3 has 16 amino acids. V shed 2 bases, J shed 9 bases, and the junction held 12 bases outside the gene matches. DNA of the CDR3: TGCGCCAGCAGCTTTCAGGGGGGACAGGGGGCCCCCCGGCAGTACTTC. Its protein is CASSFQGGQGAPRQYF.

For this clone: This CDR3 is also generated by other DNA sequences in the sample. Written as DNA, the CDR3 is TGCGCCAGCAGCTTAACACAGGGTAACTATGGCTACACCTTC. Translation: CASSLTQGNYGYTF. This chain joins TRBV5-1 and TRBJ1-2; D might be TRBD1 (6 bases). The germline CDR1 and CDR2 sequences are SGHRS and YFSETQ. The CDR3 length is 14 residues. V gave up 2 bases and J gave up 1 base, with 9 bases separating them.